These T cell receptor beta chains were read from a single sample in a study of T-cell memory formation after mild COVID-19. Using its own MiXCR run on the 5' RACE reads, TCRdb lists one record per CDR3 protein. The sample comprises some 340,000 distinct CDR3 sequences, roughly 13% of which are singletons, and 20% to 25% rests with the top ten. The sequencing input was PBMCs or a T cell subset sorted from them (not recorded which). Every receptor here comes from a man aged 18 to 29 who had mild COVID-19 (a few samples of this study predate the infection). Cell type and time point are not known. CDR3s include the opening cysteine and the closing phenylalanine or tryptophan. Fields, in order: CDR3 protein, CDR3 DNA, J gene, clone size, V gene, D gene. D genes are given only for firm matches. Clone size, where shown, is once, few, many, or a class for clones that have expanded.

CDR3: CASRGGAGGELFF
DNA: TGTGCCAGCCGAGGGGGCGCCGGCGGGGAGCTGTTTTTT
J: TRBJ2-2
size: .
V: TRBV10-3
D: TRBD1

CDR3: CASSQDFSSRNTIYF
DNA: TGTGCCAGCAGCCAAGACTTCAGTTCTAGAAACACCATATATTTT
J: TRBJ1-3
size: .
V: TRBV14
D: .

CDR3: CASSLGPGANNEQFF
DNA: TGTGCCAGCAGTTTAGGGCCGGGGGCTAACAATGAGCAGTTCTTC
J: TRBJ2-1
size: few
V: TRBV12-3/TRBV12-4
D: .

CDR3: CASRQGHWDTQYF
DNA: TGTGCCAGCCGACAGGGACATTGGGATACGCAGTATTTT
J: TRBJ2-3
size: few
V: TRBV2
D: TRBD1

CDR3: CASSQDFPSGGAHNEQFF
DNA: TGTGCCAGCAGCCAAGATTTTCCTAGCGGGGGGGCTCACAATGAGCAGTTCTTC
J: TRBJ2-1
size: few
V: TRBV3-1
D: TRBD2

CDR3: CASSWDRELAETQYF
DNA: TGTGCCAGCAGTTGGGACAGGGAACTTGCAGAGACCCAGTACTTC
J: TRBJ2-5
size: .
V: TRBV6-2/TRBV6-3
D: TRBD1

CDR3: CASSFGGGDSGANVLTF
DNA: TGTGCCAGCAGTTTCGGAGGGGGTGACTCTGGGGCCAACGTCCTGACTTTC
J: TRBJ2-6
size: .
V: TRBV12-3/TRBV12-4
D: .

CDR3: CASSLSGGSGELFF
DNA: TGTGCCAGCTCCCTTTCGGGGGGTTCCGGGGAGCTGTTTTTT
J: TRBJ2-2
size: few
V: TRBV12-3/TRBV12-4
D: TRBD2

CDR3: CASSSLQETQYF
DNA: TGTGCCAGCAGTTCGCTCCAAGAGACCCAGTACTTC
J: TRBJ2-5
size: many
V: TRBV12-3/TRBV12-4
D: .

CDR3: CASTYRGNSNQPQHF
DNA: TGTGCCAGCACCTACAGGGGAAATAGCAATCAGCCCCAGCATTTT
J: TRBJ1-5
size: .
V: TRBV12-3/TRBV12-4
D: TRBD1

CDR3: CASSPRTTPGEQFF
DNA: TGTGCCAGCAGCCCAAGGACTACCCCGGGTGAGCAGTTCTTC
J: TRBJ2-1
size: many
V: TRBV5-4
D: .

CDR3: CASSKMSEKLFF
DNA: TGTGCCAGCAGCAAGATGAGTGAAAAACTGTTTTTT
J: TRBJ1-4
size: .
V: TRBV7-9
D: .

CDR3: CASSYIRSETSSEQYF
DNA: TGTGCCAGCAGTTATATTCGGTCGGAGACTAGTTCCGAGCAGTACTTC
J: TRBJ2-7
size: .
V: TRBV6-6
D: .

CDR3: CASSAAGNQETQYF
DNA: TGTGCCAGCAGCGCCGCGGGGAACCAAGAGACCCAGTACTTC
J: TRBJ2-5
size: .
V: TRBV7-7
D: .

CDR3: CASSVWVSPTNQPQHF
DNA: TGTGCCAGCAGTGTTTGGGTTTCGCCAACTAATCAGCCCCAGCATTTT
J: TRBJ1-5
size: many
V: TRBV6-1
D: .

CDR3: CASSQESLAGFHEQFF
DNA: TGTGCCAGCAGCCAAGAGAGCCTAGCGGGGTTCCATGAGCAGTTCTTC
J: TRBJ2-1
size: .
V: TRBV3-1
D: TRBD2

CDR3: CAISGAGDSNQPQHF
DNA: TGTGCCATCAGTGGGGCAGGGGATAGCAATCAGCCCCAGCATTTT
J: TRBJ1-5
size: few
V: TRBV10-3
D: .

CDR3: CASSVTDSTDTQYF
DNA: TGTGCCAGCAGCGTCACGGACAGCACAGATACGCAGTATTTT
J: TRBJ2-3
size: .
V: TRBV7-2
D: .

CDR3: CASSSGARSYNEQFF
DNA: TGCGCCAGCAGTTCCGGGGCCCGCTCCTACAATGAGCAGTTCTTC
J: TRBJ2-1
size: .
V: TRBV5-1
D: .

CDR3: CASARPGNQPQHF
DNA: TGTGCCAGCGCCAGGCCAGGCAATCAGCCCCAGCATTTT
J: TRBJ1-5
size: .
V: TRBV2
D: .

CDR3: CSAGDIGSEQYF
DNA: TGCAGTGCCGGCGATATAGGGTCCGAGCAGTACTTC
J: TRBJ2-7
size: .
V: TRBV20-1
D: .

CDR3: CARNAGAGETQYF
DNA: TGTGCCCGCAACGCGGGGGCGGGAGAGACCCAGTACTTC
J: TRBJ2-5
size: .
V: TRBV6-6
D: .

CDR3: CSAPKGRNIQYF
DNA: TGCAGTGCCCCGAAGGGACGGAACATTCAGTACTTC
J: TRBJ2-4
size: few
V: TRBV20-1
D: .

CDR3: CASNSHEGDTQYF
DNA: TGTGCCAGCAACTCCCACGAGGGAGATACGCAGTATTTT
J: TRBJ2-3
size: few
V: TRBV2
D: .

CDR3: CASSYSTTWGQGNGYTF
DNA: TGTGCCAGCAGTTACTCGACCACTTGGGGACAGGGAAATGGCTACACCTTC
J: TRBJ1-2
size: .
V: TRBV6-2/TRBV6-3
D: TRBD1

CDR3: CASSQDPWTPPLHF
DNA: TGCGCCAGCAGCCAAGATCCGTGGACTCCACCCCTCCACTTT
J: TRBJ1-6
size: many
V: TRBV4-1
D: .

CDR3: CASSFLRGALGTEAFF
DNA: TGTGCCAGCAGCTTTTTGCGGGGGGCTCTTGGGACTGAAGCTTTCTTT
J: TRBJ1-1
size: .
V: TRBV7-2
D: .

CDR3: CSARWRGRVNTEAFF
DNA: TGCAGTGCTAGATGGAGGGGCAGAGTGAACACTGAAGCTTTCTTT
J: TRBJ1-1
size: .
V: TRBV20-1
D: .

CDR3: CASSERTGGGPYEQYF
DNA: TGTGCCAGCAGTGAGCGGACGGGGGGGGGACCCTACGAGCAGTACTTC
J: TRBJ2-7
size: .
V: TRBV6-1
D: TRBD2

CDR3: CASSYYPQANQETQYF
DNA: TGTGCCAGCAGTTATTACCCGCAGGCTAACCAAGAGACCCAGTACTTC
J: TRBJ2-5
size: .
V: TRBV6-2/TRBV6-3
D: .

CDR3: CSVRDRGTEAFF
DNA: TGCAGTGTCCGGGACAGGGGCACTGAAGCTTTCTTT
J: TRBJ1-1
size: .
V: TRBV29-1
D: TRBD1

CDR3: CAGSVGNTEAFF
DNA: TGTGCCGGCTCGGTCGGGAACACTGAAGCTTTCTTT
J: TRBJ1-1
size: few
V: TRBV2
D: .

CDR3: CASSQAGMPQETQYF
DNA: TGCGCCAGCAGCCAAGCCGGGATGCCACAAGAGACCCAGTACTTC
J: TRBJ2-5
size: few
V: TRBV4-3
D: .

CDR3: CASSLSVSGADTQYF
DNA: TGCGCCAGCAGCTTGTCGGTTAGCGGGGCAGATACGCAGTATTTT
J: TRBJ2-3
size: .
V: TRBV5-1
D: TRBD2

CDR3: CASSPGTRTETQYF
DNA: TGTGCCAGCAGCCCCGGGACTAGGACGGAGACCCAGTACTTC
J: TRBJ2-5
size: .
V: TRBV4-2
D: TRBD2

CDR3: CASTLGSLANYGYTF
DNA: TGTGCCAGCACCCTGGGATCGTTAGCTAACTATGGCTACACCTTC
J: TRBJ1-2
size: few
V: TRBV12-3/TRBV12-4
D: .

CDR3: CASSYTAYEQYF
DNA: TGTGCCAGCAGTTACACAGCATACGAGCAGTACTTC
J: TRBJ2-7
size: few
V: TRBV6-2/TRBV6-3
D: .

CDR3: CSVDRQNSNTEAFF
DNA: TGCAGCGTTGACAGACAGAACTCGAACACTGAAGCTTTCTTT
J: TRBJ1-1
size: few
V: TRBV29-1
D: .

CDR3: CASRIGVSQHF
DNA: TGTGCCAGCAGAATAGGCGTATCCCAGCATTTT
J: TRBJ1-5
size: many
V: TRBV28
D: .

CDR3: CASSYSGTRVYEQYF
DNA: TGTGCCAGCAGTTACTCAGGGACCCGAGTCTACGAGCAGTACTTC
J: TRBJ2-7
size: few
V: TRBV6-2/TRBV6-3
D: .

CDR3: CASSPTFDSNQPQHF
DNA: TGTGCCAGCTCCCCAACATTCGATAGCAATCAGCCCCAGCATTTT
J: TRBJ1-5
size: .
V: TRBV18
D: .

CDR3: CASSRGRGPGELFF
DNA: TGTGCCAGCAGTAGAGGAAGGGGCCCCGGGGAGCTGTTTTTT
J: TRBJ2-2
size: few
V: TRBV6-5
D: .

CDR3: CASDAGLGYTF
DNA: TGTGCCAGTGACGCGGGGCTTGGCTACACCTTC
J: TRBJ1-2
size: few
V: TRBV6-2/TRBV6-3
D: .

CDR3: CASSFVRAEGQSEQFF
DNA: TGTGCCAGCAGTTTTGTCCGGGCGGAGGGGCAGAGTGAGCAGTTCTTC
J: TRBJ2-1
size: .
V: TRBV27
D: .

CDR3: CASRVTTYEQYF
DNA: TGTGCCAGCAGGGTGACAACCTACGAGCAGTACTTC
J: TRBJ2-7
size: few
V: TRBV2
D: .

CDR3: CASSYSKTSGGGNNEQFF
DNA: TGTGCCAGCAGTTACTCGAAGACTAGCGGGGGAGGGAACAATGAGCAGTTCTTC
J: TRBJ2-1
size: few
V: TRBV6-5
D: TRBD2

CDR3: CASSPAGATGNTIYF
DNA: TGTGCCAGCAGCCCCGCGGGAGCTACTGGAAACACCATATATTTT
J: TRBJ1-3
size: few
V: TRBV7-8
D: .

CDR3: CSVEDPASGGYFETQYF
DNA: TGCAGCGTTGAAGATCCGGCTAGCGGGGGGTATTTTGAGACCCAGTACTTC
J: TRBJ2-5
size: .
V: TRBV29-1
D: TRBD2

CDR3: CASSYDFTGELFF
DNA: TGTGCCAGCAGTTACGACTTCACCGGGGAGCTGTTTTTT
J: TRBJ2-2
size: .
V: TRBV6-2/TRBV6-3
D: .

CDR3: CASSPAVGGGPDTQYF
DNA: TGTGCCAGCAGCCCCGCGGTCGGGGGCGGTCCAGATACGCAGTATTTT
J: TRBJ2-3
size: many
V: TRBV11-2
D: .

CDR3: CSARQGYTEAFF
DNA: TGCAGTGCCCGACAGGGATACACTGAAGCTTTCTTT
J: TRBJ1-1
size: few
V: TRBV20-1
D: TRBD1